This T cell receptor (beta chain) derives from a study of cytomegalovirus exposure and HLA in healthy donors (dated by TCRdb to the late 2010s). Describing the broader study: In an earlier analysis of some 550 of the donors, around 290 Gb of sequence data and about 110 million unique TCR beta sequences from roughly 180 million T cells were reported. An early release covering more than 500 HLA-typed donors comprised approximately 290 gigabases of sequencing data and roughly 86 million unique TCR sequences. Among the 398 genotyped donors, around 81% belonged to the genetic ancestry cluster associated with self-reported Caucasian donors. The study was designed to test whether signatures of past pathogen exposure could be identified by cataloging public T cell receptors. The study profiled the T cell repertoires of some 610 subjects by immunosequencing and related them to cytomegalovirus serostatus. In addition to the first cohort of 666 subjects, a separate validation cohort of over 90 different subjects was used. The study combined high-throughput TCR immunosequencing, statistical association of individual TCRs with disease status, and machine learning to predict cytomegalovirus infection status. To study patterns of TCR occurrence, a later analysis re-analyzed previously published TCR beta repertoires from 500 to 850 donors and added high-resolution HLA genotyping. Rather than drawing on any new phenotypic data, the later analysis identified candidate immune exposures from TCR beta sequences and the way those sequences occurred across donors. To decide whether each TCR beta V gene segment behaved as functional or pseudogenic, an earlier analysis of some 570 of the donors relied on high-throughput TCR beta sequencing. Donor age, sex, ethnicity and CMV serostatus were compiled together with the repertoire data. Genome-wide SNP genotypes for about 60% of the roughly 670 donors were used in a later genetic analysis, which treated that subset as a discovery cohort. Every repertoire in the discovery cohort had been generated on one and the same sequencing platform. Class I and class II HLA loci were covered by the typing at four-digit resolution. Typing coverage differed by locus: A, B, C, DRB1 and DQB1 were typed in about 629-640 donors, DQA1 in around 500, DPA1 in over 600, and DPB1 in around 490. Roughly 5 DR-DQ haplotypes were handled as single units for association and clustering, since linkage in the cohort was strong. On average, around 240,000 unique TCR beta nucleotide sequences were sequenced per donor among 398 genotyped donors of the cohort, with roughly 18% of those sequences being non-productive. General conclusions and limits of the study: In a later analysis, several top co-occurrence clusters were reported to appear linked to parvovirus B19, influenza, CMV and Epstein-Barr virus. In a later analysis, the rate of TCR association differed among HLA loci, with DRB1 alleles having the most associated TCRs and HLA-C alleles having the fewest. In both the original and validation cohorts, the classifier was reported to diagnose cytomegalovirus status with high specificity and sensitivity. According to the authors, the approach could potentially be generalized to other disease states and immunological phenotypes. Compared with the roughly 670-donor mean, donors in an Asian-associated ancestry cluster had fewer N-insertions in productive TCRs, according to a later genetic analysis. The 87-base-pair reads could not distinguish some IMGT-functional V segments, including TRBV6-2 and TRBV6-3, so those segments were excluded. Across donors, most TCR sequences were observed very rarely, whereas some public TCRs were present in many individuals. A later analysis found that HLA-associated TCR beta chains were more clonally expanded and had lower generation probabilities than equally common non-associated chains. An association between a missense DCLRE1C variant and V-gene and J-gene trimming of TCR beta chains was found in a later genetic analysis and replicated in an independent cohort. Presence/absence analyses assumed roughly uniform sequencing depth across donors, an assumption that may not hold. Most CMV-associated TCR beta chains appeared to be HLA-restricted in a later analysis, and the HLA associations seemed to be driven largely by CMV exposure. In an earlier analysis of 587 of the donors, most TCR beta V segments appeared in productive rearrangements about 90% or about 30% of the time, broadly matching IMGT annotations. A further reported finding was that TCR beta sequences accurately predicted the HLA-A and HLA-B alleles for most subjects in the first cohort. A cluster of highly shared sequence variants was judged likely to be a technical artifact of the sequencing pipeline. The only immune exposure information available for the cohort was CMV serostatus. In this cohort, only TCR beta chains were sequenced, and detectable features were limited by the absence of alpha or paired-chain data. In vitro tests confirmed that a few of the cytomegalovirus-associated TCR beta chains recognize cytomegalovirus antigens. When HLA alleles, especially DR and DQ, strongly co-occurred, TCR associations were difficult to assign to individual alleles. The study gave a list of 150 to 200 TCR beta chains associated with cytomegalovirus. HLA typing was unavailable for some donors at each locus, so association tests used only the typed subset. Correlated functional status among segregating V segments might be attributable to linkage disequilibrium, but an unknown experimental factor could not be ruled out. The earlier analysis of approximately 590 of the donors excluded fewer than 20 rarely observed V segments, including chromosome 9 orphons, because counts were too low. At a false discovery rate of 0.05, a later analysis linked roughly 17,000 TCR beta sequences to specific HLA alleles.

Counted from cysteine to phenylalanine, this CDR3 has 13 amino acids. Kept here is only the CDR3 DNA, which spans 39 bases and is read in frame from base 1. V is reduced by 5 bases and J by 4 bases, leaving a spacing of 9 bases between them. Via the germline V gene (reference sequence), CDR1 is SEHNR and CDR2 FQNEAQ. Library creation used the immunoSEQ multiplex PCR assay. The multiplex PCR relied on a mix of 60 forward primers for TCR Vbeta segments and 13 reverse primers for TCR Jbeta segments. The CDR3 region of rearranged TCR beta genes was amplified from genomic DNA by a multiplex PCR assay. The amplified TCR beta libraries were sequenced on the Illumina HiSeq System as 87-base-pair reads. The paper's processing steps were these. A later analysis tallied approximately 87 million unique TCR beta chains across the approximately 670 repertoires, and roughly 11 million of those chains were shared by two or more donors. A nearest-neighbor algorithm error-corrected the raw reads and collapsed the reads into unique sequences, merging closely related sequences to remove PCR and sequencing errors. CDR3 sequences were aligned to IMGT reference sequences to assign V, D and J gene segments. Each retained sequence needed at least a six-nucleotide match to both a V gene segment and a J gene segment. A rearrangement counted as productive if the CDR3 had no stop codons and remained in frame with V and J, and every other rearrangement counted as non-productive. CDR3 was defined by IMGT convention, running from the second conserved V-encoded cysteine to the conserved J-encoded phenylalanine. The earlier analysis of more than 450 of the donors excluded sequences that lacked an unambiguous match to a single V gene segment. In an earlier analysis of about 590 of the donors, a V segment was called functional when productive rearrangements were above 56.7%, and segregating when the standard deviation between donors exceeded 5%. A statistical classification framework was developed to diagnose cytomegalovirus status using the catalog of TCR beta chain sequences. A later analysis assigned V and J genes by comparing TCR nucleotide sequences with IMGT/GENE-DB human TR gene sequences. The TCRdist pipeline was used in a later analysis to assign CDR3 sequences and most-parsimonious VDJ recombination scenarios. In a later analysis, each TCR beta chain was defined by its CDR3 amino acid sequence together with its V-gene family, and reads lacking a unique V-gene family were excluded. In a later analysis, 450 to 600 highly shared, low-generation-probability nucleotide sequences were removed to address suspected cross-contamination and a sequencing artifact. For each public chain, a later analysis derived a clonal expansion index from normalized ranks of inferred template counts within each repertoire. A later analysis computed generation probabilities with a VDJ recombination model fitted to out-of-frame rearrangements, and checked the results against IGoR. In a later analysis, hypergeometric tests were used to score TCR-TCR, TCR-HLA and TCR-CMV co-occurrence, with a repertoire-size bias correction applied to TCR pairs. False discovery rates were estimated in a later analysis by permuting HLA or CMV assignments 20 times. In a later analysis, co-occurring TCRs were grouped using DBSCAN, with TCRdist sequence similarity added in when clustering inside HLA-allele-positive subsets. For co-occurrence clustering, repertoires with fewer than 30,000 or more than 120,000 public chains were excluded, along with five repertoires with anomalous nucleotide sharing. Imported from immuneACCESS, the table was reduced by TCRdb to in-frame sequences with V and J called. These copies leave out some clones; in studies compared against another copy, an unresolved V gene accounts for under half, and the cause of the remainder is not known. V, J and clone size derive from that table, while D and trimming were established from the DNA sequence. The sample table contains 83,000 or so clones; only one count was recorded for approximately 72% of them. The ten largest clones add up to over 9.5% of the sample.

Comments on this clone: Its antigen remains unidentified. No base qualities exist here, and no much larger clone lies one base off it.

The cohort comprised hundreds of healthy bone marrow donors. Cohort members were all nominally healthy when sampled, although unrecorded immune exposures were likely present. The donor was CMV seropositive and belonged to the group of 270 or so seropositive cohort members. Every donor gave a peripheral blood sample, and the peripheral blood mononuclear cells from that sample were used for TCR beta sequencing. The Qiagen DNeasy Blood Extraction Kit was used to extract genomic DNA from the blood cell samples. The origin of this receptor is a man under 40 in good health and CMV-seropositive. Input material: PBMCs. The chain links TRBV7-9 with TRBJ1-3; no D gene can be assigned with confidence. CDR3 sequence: CASSGGWGNTIYF. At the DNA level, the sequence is TGTGCCAGCAGCGGAGGTTGGGGAAACACCATATATTTT.